This T cell receptor (beta chain) was profiled in a study of cytomegalovirus exposure and HLA in healthy donors. The CDR3 spans 14 residues. Trimming removed 6 bases from V and 6 bases from J; junction bases left unmatched: 8. Germline-derived CDR1 and CDR2 are MNHEY and SVGAGI. Method: immunoSEQ multiplex PCR; TCRdb's copy keeps in-frame clones and lacks some. The data hold over 75,000 clones, with 85% observed a single time. This sequence joins TRBV6-5 and TRBJ2-7; TRBD2 agrees at 10 bases. The sample taken for sequencing was PBMCs. This TCR was recovered from a man younger than 35 in good health and CMV-seropositive. CDR3 DNA sequence: TGTGCCAGCAGCACGCGGCTAGCGGGAGCCGAGCAGTACTTC. Protein: CASSTRLAGAEQYF.